This T cell receptor beta chain emerged from a study of regulatory T cells in long-lasting Graves disease. Across the whole study: Patients with persistent Graves' disease had over 5 years of antithyroid drugs and persistent TSH receptor antibodies. Study-level findings and limits: Persistent Graves' patients showed less TCR diversity than newly diagnosed ones. Favored gene segments in persistent disease were TRBV28, TRBJ1-2 and TRBJ2-5.

CDR3-region Arm-PCR and iRepertoire HTBI primers produced the TCR beta libraries. TCRdb re-derived calls from the multiplex PCR reads in MiXCR, one entry per CDR3 protein. Of around 450,000 distinct CDR3 sequences listed, roughly a fifth are singletons. This clonotype was recorded at least ten times. Its antigen is unidentified. The germline gives CDR1 MDHEN, CDR2 SYDVKM. The CDR3 length is 16 residues. V was clipped by 10 bases and J by 4 bases; unmatched bases: 15. As to time point: persistent/refractory GD, antithyroid drugs over 5 years with positive TRAb. PBMCs provided the RNA from which the TCR library was made.

The TCR was taken from a female donor with Graves disease. The chain joins TRBV28 to TRBJ2-2; 7 nucleotides align to TRBD1. Here the sequenced sample was peripheral blood mononuclear cells (PBMCs), taken when the disease was refractory, from a patient treated with antithyroid drugs. The CDR3, as DNA: TGTGCCACCTCGGACAGGTCCCCAGCAGGCACCGGGGAGCTGTTTTTT. Its protein product is CATSDRSPAGTGELFF.